The source of this T cell receptor (beta chain) is a study of PD-1 blockade in mismatch repair-deficient tumors. V was pared by 4 bases and J by 6 bases, with 10 bases between. Germline V lookup: CDR1 MNHEY, CDR2 SVGAGI. The CDR3 consists of 12 residues. Worth noting for this clone: Its antigen is undetermined.

Study findings and constraints: Tumor-resident clones, often undetectable pretreatment in blood, expanded then contracted after pembrolizumab.

Assay used: immunoSEQ multiplex PCR; TCRdb lists only in-frame clones, some missing. This table holds tens of thousands of clones, about 83% found once. PCR or immunohistochemistry showed mismatch repair deficiency in every enrolled patient. This sequence originates from an adult with mismatch repair-deficient cancer. This specimen consisted of peripheral blood, obtained 2 weeks after starting pembrolizumab. The J gene is TRBJ2-7, the V gene TRBV6-5, with D possibly matching TRBD2 (6 bases). The CDR3 is CASSSIGGEQYF. The CDR3 nucleotides read TGTGCCAGCAGTTCCATCGGGGGCGAGCAGTACTTC.